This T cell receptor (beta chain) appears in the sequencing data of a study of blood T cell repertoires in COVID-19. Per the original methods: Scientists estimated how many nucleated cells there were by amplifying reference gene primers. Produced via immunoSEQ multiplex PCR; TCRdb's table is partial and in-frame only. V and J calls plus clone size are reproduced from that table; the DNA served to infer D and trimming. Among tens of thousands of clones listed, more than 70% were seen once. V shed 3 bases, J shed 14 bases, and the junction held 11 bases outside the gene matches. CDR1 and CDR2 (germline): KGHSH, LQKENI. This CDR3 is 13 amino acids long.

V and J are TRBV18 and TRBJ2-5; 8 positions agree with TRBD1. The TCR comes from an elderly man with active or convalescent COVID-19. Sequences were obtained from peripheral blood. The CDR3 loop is CASSPLDRTGSYF. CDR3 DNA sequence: TGTGCCAGCTCACCCCTGGACAGGACAGGGTCCTACTTC. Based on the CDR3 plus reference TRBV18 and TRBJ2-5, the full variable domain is NAGVMQNPRHLVRRRGQEARLRCSPMKGHSHVYWYRQLPEEGLKFMVYLQKENIIDESGMPKERFSAEFPKEGPSILRIQQVVRGDSAAYFCASSPLDRTGSYFGPGTRLLVL.